This T cell receptor (beta chain) was found in a study of T cell changes during pregnancy in multiple sclerosis. Germline-derived CDR1 and CDR2 are SGHTS and YDEGEE. This CDR3 has 14 residues. Trimming removed 5 bases at V and 7 bases at J, with 15 bases between. The method was immunoSEQ multiplex PCR; TCRdb's version includes in-frame clones alone and lacks a portion of them. This table has roughly 34,000 clones, roughly 88% appearing once. The specimen was peripheral blood, collected in the second trimester of pregnancy. This sequence was found in a female donor in good health, enrolled as a control in a pregnancy study. V usage is TRBV5-8 and J usage is TRBJ1-4, with D perhaps matching TRBD1 (5 bases). As DNA, the CDR3 is TGTGCCAGCAGTCAGGACAATGATGGTGAAAAACTGTTTTTT. This gives the protein CASSQDNDGEKLFF. Full variable domain (missing parts from reference TRBV5-8 and TRBJ1-4): EAGVTQSPTHLIKTRGQQATLRCSPISGHTSVYWYQQALGLGLQFLLWYDEGEERNRGNFPPRFSGRQFPNYSSELNVNALELEDSALYLCASSQDNDGEKLFFGSGTQLSVL.